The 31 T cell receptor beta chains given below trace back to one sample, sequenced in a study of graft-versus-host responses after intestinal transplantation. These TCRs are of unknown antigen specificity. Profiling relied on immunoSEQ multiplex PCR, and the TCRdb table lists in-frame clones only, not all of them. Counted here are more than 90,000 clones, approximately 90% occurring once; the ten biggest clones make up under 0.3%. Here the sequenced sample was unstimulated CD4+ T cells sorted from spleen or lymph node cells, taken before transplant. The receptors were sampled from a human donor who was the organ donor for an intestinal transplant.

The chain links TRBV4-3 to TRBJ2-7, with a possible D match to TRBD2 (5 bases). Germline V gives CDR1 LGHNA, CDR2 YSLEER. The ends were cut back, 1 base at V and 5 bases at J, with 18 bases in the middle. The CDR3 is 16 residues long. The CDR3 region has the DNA TGCGCCAGCAGCCAAGCCCTATCGACCAGACTACACGAGCAGTACTTC. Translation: CASSQALSTRLHEQYF.

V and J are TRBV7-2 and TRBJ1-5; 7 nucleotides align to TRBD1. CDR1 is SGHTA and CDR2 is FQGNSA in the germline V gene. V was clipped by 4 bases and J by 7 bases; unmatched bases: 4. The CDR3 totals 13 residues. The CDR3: CASSSKTGQPQHF. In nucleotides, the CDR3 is TGTGCCAGCAGCTCGAAGACAGGGCAGCCCCAGCATTTT.

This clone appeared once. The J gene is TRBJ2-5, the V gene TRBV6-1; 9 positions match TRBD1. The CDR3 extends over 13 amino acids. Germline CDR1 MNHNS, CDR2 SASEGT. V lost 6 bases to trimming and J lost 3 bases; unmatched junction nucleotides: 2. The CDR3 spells CASRGTGKETQYF. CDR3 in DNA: TGTGCCAGCAGGGGGACAGGGAAAGAGACCCAGTACTTC.

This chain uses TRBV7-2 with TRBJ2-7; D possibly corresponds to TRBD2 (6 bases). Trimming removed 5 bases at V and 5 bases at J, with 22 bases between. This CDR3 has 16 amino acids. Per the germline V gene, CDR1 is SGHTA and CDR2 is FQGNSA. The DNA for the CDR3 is TGTGCCAGCAGCCATCTCGGGGACTCGGGAGCAGACGAGCAGTACTTC. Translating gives CASSHLGDSGADEQYF. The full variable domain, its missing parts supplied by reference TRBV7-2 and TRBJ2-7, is GAGVSQSPSNKVTEKGKDVELRCDPISGHTALYWYRQSLGQGLEFLIYFQGNSAPDKSGLPSDRFSAERTGGSVSTLTIQRTQQEDSAVYLCASSHLGDSGADEQYFGPGTRLTVT.

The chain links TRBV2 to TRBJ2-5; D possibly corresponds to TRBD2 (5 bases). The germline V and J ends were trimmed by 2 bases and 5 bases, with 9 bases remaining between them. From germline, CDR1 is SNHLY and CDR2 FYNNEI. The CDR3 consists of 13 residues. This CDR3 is CASSEQQRETQYF. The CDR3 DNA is TGTGCCAGCAGTGAACAACAGCGGGAGACCCAGTACTTC.

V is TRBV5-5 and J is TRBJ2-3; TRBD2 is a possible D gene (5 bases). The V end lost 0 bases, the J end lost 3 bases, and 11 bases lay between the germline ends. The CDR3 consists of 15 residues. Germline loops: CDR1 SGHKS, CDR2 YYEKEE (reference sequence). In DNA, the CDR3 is TGTGCCAGCAGCTTGGCTTGGGAGCGGACAGATACGCAGTATTTT. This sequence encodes CASSLAWERTDTQYF.

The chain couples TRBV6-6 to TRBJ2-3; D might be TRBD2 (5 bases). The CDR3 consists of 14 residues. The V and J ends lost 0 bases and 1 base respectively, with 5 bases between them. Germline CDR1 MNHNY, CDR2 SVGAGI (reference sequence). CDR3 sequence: CASSYSAGTDTQYF. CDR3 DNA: TGTGCCAGCAGTTACTCAGCGGGCACAGATACGCAGTATTTT.

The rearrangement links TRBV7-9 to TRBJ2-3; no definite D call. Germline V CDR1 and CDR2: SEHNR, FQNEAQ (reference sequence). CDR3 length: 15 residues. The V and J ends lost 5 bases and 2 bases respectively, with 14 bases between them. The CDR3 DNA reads TGTGCCAGCAGCCCGATCGTGCTACTCACAGATACGCAGTATTTT. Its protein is CASSPIVLLTDTQYF.

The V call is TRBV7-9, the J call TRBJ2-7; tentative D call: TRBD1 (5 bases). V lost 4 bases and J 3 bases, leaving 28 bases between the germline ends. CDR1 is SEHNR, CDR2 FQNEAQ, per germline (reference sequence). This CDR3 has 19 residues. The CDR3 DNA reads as TGTGCCAGCAGCTCGACAGAGGAGCAGAAACCGATCCCGGACTACGAGCAGTACTTC. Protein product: CASSSTEEQKPIPDYEQYF.

The CDR3 DNA follows: TGCGCCAGCAGCCAAGGGACCCCTCTGAGCGGCTCCTACAATGAGCAGTTCTTC. Translated, it gives CASSQGTPLSGSYNEQFF. The gene calls are TRBV4-3 and TRBJ2-1; weak D call: TRBD2 (5 bases). Germline CDR1 and CDR2: LGHNA and YSLEER. V gave up 1 base and J gave up 0 bases, with 16 bases separating them. This CDR3 has 18 residues.

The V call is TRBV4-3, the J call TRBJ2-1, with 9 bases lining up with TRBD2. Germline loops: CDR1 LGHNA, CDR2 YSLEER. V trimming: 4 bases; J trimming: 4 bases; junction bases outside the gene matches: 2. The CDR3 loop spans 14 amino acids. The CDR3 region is CASSRREGYNEQFF. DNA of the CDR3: TGCGCCAGCAGCCGGCGGGAGGGTTACAATGAGCAGTTCTTC.

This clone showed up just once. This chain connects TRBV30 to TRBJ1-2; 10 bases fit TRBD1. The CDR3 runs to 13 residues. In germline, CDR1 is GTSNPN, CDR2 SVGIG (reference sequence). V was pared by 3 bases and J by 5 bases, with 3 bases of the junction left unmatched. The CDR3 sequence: CAWRRTGGYGYTF. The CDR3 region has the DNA TGTGCCTGGAGGCGGACAGGGGGGTATGGCTACACCTTC.

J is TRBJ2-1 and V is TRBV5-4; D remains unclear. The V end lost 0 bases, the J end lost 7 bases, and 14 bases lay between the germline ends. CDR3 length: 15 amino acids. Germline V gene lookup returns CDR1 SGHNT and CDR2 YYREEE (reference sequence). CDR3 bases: TGTGCCAGCAGCTTGGTAACGGGTTCCCGGAATGAGCAGTTCTTC. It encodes CASSLVTGSRNEQFF.

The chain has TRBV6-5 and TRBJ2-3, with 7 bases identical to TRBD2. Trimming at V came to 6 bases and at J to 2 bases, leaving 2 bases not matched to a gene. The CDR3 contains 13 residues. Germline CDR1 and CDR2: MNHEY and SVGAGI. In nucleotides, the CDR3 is TGTGCCAGCAGGCGGGAGCCCACAGATACGCAGTATTTT. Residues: CASRREPTDTQYF.

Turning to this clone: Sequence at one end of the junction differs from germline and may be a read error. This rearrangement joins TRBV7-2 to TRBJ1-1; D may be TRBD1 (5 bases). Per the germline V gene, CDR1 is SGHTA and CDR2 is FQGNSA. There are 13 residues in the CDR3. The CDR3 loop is CASSFPQSYRLSF. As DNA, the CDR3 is TGTGCCAGCAGCTTTCCTCAATCCTACAGGCTCTCTTTT.

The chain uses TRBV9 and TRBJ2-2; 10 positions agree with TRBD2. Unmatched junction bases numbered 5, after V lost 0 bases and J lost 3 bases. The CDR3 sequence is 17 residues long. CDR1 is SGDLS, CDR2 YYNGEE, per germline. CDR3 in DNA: TGTGCCAGCAGCGTAGGGGGACTAGCGTTGTACACCGGGGAGCTGTTTTTT. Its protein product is CASSVGGLALYTGELFF.

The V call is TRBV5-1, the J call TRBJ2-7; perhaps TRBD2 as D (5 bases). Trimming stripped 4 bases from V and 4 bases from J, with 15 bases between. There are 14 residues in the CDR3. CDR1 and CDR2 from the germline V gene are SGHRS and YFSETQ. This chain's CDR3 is CASSPDSTIYEQYF. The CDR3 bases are TGCGCCAGCAGCCCGGACTCTACAATTTACGAGCAGTACTTC.

Here the CDR3 DNA reads TGCGCCAGCAGTTACGACACCGGGGAGCTGTTTTTT. It codes for CASSYDTGELFF. V and J are TRBV5-1 and TRBJ2-2, with unresolved D. V dropped 5 bases and J dropped 3 bases, with 5 bases sitting between them. CDR3 length equals 12 residues. Germline V gene lookup returns CDR1 SGHRS and CDR2 YFSETQ.

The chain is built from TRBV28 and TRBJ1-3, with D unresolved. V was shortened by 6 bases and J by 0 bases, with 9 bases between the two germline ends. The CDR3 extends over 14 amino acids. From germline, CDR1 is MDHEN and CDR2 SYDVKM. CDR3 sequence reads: CASSPPNSGNTIYF. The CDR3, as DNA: TGTGCCAGCAGCCCCCCCAACTCTGGAAACACCATATATTTT.

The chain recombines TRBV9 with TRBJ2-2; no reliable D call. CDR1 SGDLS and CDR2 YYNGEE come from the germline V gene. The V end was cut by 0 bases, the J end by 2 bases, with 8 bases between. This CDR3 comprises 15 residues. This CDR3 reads CASSVDPRNTGELFF. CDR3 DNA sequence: TGTGCCAGCAGCGTAGATCCAAGAAACACCGGGGAGCTGTTTTTT. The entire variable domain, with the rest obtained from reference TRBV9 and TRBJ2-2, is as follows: DSGVTQTPKHLITATGQRVTLRCSPRSGDLSVYWYQQSLDQGLQFLIQYYNGEERAKGNILERFSAQQFPDLHSELNLSSLELGDSALYFCASSVDPRNTGELFFGEGSRLTVL.

CDR3 amino acids: CASSEAFSGIFGYGYTF. The DNA of the CDR3 is TGTGCCAGCAGTGAAGCGTTCTCAGGGATATTTGGCTATGGCTACACCTTC. The chain carries TRBV6-1 and TRBJ1-2; D possibly corresponds to TRBD1 (5 bases). This CDR3 is built from 17 residues. Germline loops: CDR1 MNHNS, CDR2 SASEGT. Trimming cost V 0 bases and J 4 bases, with 18 bases left between them.

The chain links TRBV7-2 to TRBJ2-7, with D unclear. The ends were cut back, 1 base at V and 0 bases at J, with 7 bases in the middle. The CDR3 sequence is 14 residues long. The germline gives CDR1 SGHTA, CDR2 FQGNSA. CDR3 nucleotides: TGTGCCAGCAGCTTAGTAAGCAGCTCCTACGAGCAGTACTTC. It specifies CASSLVSSSYEQYF. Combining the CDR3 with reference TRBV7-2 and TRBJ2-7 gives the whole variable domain GAGVSQSPSNKVTEKGKDVELRCDPISGHTALYWYRQSLGQGLEFLIYFQGNSAPDKSGLPSDRFSAERTGGSVSTLTIQRTQQEDSAVYLCASSLVSSSYEQYFGPGTRLTVT.

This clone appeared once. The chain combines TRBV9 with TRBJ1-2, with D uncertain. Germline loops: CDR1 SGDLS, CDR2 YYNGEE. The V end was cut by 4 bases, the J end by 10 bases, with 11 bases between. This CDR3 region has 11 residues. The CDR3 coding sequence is TGTGCCAGCAGCCTAGAGGGTTTCTACACCTTC. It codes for CASSLEGFYTF.

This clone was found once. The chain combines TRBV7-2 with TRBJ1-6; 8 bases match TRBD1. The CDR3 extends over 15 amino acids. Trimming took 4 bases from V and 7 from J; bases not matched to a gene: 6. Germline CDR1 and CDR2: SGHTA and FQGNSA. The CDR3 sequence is CASSSRQGRNSPLHF. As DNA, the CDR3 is TGTGCCAGCAGCTCCCGACAGGGGCGAAATTCACCCCTCCACTTT.

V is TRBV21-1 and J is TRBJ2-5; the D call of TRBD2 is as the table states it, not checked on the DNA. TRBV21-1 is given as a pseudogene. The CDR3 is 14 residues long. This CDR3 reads CASSKGRTMETQYF. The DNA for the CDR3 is TGTGCCAGCAGCAAAGGGCGGACTATGGAGACCCAGTACTTC.

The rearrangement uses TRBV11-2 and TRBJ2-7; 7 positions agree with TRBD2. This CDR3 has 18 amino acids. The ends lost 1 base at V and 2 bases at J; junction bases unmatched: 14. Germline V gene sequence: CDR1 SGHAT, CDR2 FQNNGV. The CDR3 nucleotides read TGTGCCAGCAGCTTAGCCCCCGTACGGGGGGACGGTCCCTACGAGCAGTACTTC. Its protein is CASSLAPVRGDGPYEQYF.

Written as DNA, the CDR3 is TGTGCCAGCAGTTTAAAGCCCCCACAGGGGGGACGGTCGTACGAGCAGTACTTC. It yields the protein CASSLKPPQGGRSYEQYF. The chain joins TRBV27 to TRBJ2-7; 8 nucleotides match TRBD1. The CDR3 contains 18 residues. Per the germline V gene, CDR1 is MNHEY and CDR2 is SMNVEV (reference sequence). Trimming at V came to 2 bases and at J to 4 bases, leaving 16 bases not matched to a gene.

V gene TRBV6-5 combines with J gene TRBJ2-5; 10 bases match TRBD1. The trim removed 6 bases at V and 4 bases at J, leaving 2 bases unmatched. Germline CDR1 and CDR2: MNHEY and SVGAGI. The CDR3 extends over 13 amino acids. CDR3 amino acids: CASRRTGGETQYF. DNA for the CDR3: TGTGCCAGCAGGCGGACAGGGGGAGAGACCCAGTACTTC.

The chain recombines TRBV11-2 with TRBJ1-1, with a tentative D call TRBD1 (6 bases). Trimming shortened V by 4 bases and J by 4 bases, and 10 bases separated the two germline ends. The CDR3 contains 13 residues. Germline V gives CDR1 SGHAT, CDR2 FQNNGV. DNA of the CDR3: TGTGCCAGCAGCTCCCTACAGGGCACTGAAGCTTTCTTT. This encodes CASSSLQGTEAFF.

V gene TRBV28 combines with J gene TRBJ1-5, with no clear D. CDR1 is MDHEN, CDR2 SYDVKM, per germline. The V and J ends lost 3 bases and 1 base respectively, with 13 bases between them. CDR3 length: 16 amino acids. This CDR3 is CASSFLAGRSNQPQHF. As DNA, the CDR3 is TGTGCCAGCAGTTTTCTTGCAGGAAGGAGCAATCAGCCCCAGCATTTT.

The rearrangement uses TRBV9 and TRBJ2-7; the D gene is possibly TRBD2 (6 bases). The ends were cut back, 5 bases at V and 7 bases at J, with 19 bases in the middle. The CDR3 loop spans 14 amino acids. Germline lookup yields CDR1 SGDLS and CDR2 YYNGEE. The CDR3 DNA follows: TGTGCCAGCAGTGGCCAGTGGGCCGGAGGGGAGCAGTACTTC. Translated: CASSGQWAGGEQYF.